This TCR beta chain comes out of a study of cytomegalovirus exposure and HLA in healthy donors (dated by TCRdb to 2016 to 2017). Notes on the research overall: An earlier analysis of approximately 550 of the donors reported approximately 290 Gb of sequence data and some 120 million unique TCR beta sequences from 150 million to 200 million T cells. To decide whether each TCR beta V gene segment behaved as functional or pseudogenic, an earlier analysis of approximately 590 of the donors relied on high-throughput TCR beta sequencing. In the later analysis, no new phenotypic data were used to find candidate immune exposures; instead, reliance was placed on TCR beta sequences and their occurrence across donors. The aim of the study was to test whether cataloging public T cell receptors could identify signatures of past pathogen exposure. Every repertoire in the discovery cohort had been generated on one and the same sequencing platform. On average, roughly 200,000 unique TCR beta nucleotide sequences were sequenced per donor among some 420 genotyped donors of the cohort, with 15% to 20% of those sequences being non-productive. Roughly five DR-DQ haplotypes were treated as single units for association and clustering because of strong linkage in the cohort. Typing coverage differed by locus: A, B, C, DRB1 and DQB1 were typed in roughly 620-630 donors, DQA1 in 522, DPA1 in around 610, and DPB1 in just under 480. The genetic ancestry cluster associated with self-reported Caucasian donors included roughly 84% of the approximately 400 genotyped donors. Around 330 gigabases of sequencing data and 70 million to 95 million unique TCR sequences made up an early release that covered around 640 HLA-typed donors. A later analysis re-analyzed previously published TCR beta repertoires from several hundred donors and added high-resolution HLA genotyping to study TCR occurrence patterns. The T cell repertoires of some 700 subjects were profiled by immunosequencing and related to cytomegalovirus serostatus. Donor age, sex, ethnicity and CMV serostatus were collected together with the repertoire data. A later genetic analysis used genome-wide SNP genotypes for about 55% of the 666 donors, treating that subset as a discovery cohort. In addition to the first cohort of 666 subjects, a separate validation cohort of 120 different subjects was used. Both class I and class II loci were covered by HLA typing, at four-digit resolution. High-throughput TCR immunosequencing, statistical association of individual TCRs with disease status, and machine learning were combined to predict cytomegalovirus infection status.

As regards this clone: Its cognate antigen has yet to be identified. Qualities for individual bases were not recorded, and no much larger clone is one base off.

The germline V gene (reference sequence) supplies CDR1 LNHDA and CDR2 SQIVND. Trimmed from V: 6 bases; trimmed from J: 5 bases; junction bases lacking a gene match: 7. The CDR3 runs 14 residues from the cysteine to the phenylalanine. This entry keeps only the CDR3 DNA: 42 bases, framed from base 1. The cohort comprised approximately 700 healthy bone marrow donors. All cohort members were sampled while nominally healthy, although unrecorded immune exposures were likely present. CMV serostatus was recorded as positive for 250 to 300 and negative for about 55% of the roughly 670 cohort members, whereas no CMV serostatus was recorded for the donor in question. A peripheral blood sample was provided by each donor, and peripheral blood mononuclear cells were used for TCR beta sequencing. Genomic DNA was extracted from the blood cell samples with the Qiagen DNeasy Blood Extraction Kit. The library came from the immunoSEQ multiplex PCR assay. For the multiplex PCR, a mixture combining 60 forward primers for TCR Vbeta segments and 13 reverse primers for TCR Jbeta segments was used. The CDR3 region of rearranged TCR beta genes was amplified from genomic DNA by a multiplex PCR assay. Amplified TCR beta libraries were sequenced as 87-base-pair reads on the Illumina HiSeq System. Per the source publication's procedure: A later analysis tallied tens of millions of unique TCR beta chains across the 666 repertoires, and approximately 9.9 million of those chains were shared by two or more donors. A nearest-neighbor algorithm error-corrected the raw reads and collapsed the reads into unique sequences, merging closely related sequences to remove PCR and sequencing errors. To assign V, D and J gene segments, CDR3 sequences were aligned to IMGT reference sequences. For a sequence to be retained, a match of at least six nucleotides was required to both a V gene segment and a J gene segment. A rearrangement counted as productive if the CDR3 had no stop codons and remained in frame with V and J, and every other rearrangement counted as non-productive. Following IMGT convention, CDR3 was defined as the stretch from the second conserved V-encoded cysteine up to the conserved J-encoded phenylalanine. In an earlier analysis of around 640 of the donors, sequences lacking an unambiguous match to a single V gene segment were excluded. In an earlier analysis of roughly 600 of the donors, a V segment was called functional when productive rearrangements were above 56.7%, and segregating when the standard deviation between donors exceeded 5%. A statistical classification framework was built for diagnosing cytomegalovirus status from the catalog of TCR beta chain sequences. In a later analysis, TCR nucleotide sequences were compared against IMGT/GENE-DB human TR gene sequences so that V and J genes could be assigned. The TCRdist pipeline was used in a later analysis to assign CDR3 sequences and most-parsimonious VDJ recombination scenarios. A later analysis defined each TCR beta chain by its CDR3 amino acid sequence plus V-gene family, and excluded reads lacking a unique V-gene family. In a later analysis, 500 to 650 highly shared, low-generation-probability nucleotide sequences were removed to address suspected cross-contamination and a sequencing artifact. In a later analysis, a clonal expansion index for each public chain was calculated from normalized within-repertoire ranks of inferred template counts. Generation probabilities in a later analysis came from a VDJ recombination model fitted to out-of-frame rearrangements, and those results were checked against IGoR. In a later analysis, TCR-TCR, TCR-HLA and TCR-CMV co-occurrence was scored with hypergeometric tests, and a repertoire-size bias correction was applied to TCR pairs. A later analysis estimated false discovery rates by permuting HLA or CMV assignments 20 times. In a later analysis, co-occurring TCRs were grouped using DBSCAN, with TCRdist sequence similarity added in when clustering inside HLA-allele-positive subsets. Repertoires with fewer than 30,000 or more than 120,000 public chains were left out of co-occurrence clustering, as were several repertoires with anomalous nucleotide sharing. TCRdb re-hosts the immuneACCESS table, in-frame sequences only. Its copies lack some clones; in the studies checked, an unresolved V gene accounts for under half of them, and the cause for the rest is not known. That table gives V, J and clone size, and the DNA gave D and trimming. Here the sample has about 130,000 clones; around 69% occur a single time. The top ten hold around 2.6% of the sample.

Broad study findings and their caveats: The classifier was reported to diagnose cytomegalovirus status with high specificity and sensitivity in both the original and validation cohorts. In this cohort, only TCR beta chains were sequenced, and detectable features were limited by the absence of alpha or paired-chain data. In a later analysis, most CMV-associated TCR beta chains were found to appear HLA-restricted, with HLA associations seemingly driven largely by CMV exposure. Sequencing depth was assumed to be roughly uniform across donors in the presence/absence analyses, though that assumption may not hold. A further reported finding was that TCR beta sequences accurately predicted the HLA-A and HLA-B alleles for most subjects in the first cohort. Across donors, most TCR sequences were observed very rarely, whereas some public TCRs were present in many individuals. It was suggested by the authors that the approach could potentially be generalized to other disease states and immunological phenotypes. The 87-base-pair reads could not distinguish some IMGT-functional V segments, including TRBV6-2 and TRBV6-3, so those segments were excluded. In vitro tests confirmed that a few of the cytomegalovirus-associated TCR beta chains recognize cytomegalovirus antigens. In a later analysis, HLA-associated TCR beta chains were found to be more clonally expanded and to have lower generation probabilities than equally common non-associated chains. In a later genetic analysis, fewer N-insertions in productive TCRs were reported among donors in an Asian-associated ancestry cluster than the approximately 670-donor mean. Because HLA typing was unavailable for some donors at each locus, only the typed subset was used in association tests. Strong co-occurrence of HLA alleles, especially DR and DQ, made assigning TCR associations to individual alleles difficult. A total of 164 TCR beta chains were listed by the study as associated with cytomegalovirus. The sequencing pipeline was judged likely to have produced a cluster of highly shared sequence variants as a technical artifact. CMV serostatus was the only immune exposure information available for the cohort. In an earlier analysis of some 500 of the donors, most TCR beta V segments were observed in productive rearrangements about 90% or about 30% of the time, broadly matching IMGT annotations. In a later analysis, several top co-occurrence clusters were reported to appear linked to parvovirus B19, influenza, CMV and Epstein-Barr virus. According to a later analysis, TCR association rates differed among HLA loci, with DRB1 alleles showing the most associated TCRs and HLA-C alleles showing the fewest. Linkage disequilibrium might explain the correlated functional status among segregating V segments, but an unknown experimental factor could not be excluded. Because counts were too low, seventeen rarely observed V segments, including chromosome 9 orphons, were left out of the earlier analysis of over 550 of the donors. V-gene and J-gene trimming of TCR beta chains was associated with a missense DCLRE1C variant in a later genetic analysis, and the association was replicated in an independent cohort. At a false discovery rate of 0.05, a later analysis linked fewer than 20,000 TCR beta sequences to specific HLA alleles.

This TCR derives from a human donor in good health. The sequenced sample consisted of PBMCs. The chain was built from TRBV19 and TRBJ2-1, with TRBD2 identical over 7 junction bases. The DNA reads as follows: TGTGCCAGTAGAGAGCGGGGCTACCACAATGAGCAGTTCTTC. It specifies CASRERGYHNEQFF.